The clone carrying this T cell receptor (beta chain) appeared once. No antigen is known for it. This entry comes from a study of cytomegalovirus exposure and HLA in healthy donors. Whole-study results and caveats: When analyzed later, the rates of TCR association showed variation by HLA locus, with DRB1 the most and HLA-C the fewest. In a later analysis, a genetic analysis reported fewer productive-TCR N-insertions in an Asian-associated ancestry cluster than the cohort average.

V lost 5 bases and J lost 2, with 13 bases in between. This CDR3 region has 15 residues. CDR1 is MDHEN, CDR2 SYDVKM, per germline. With 60 Vbeta and 13 Jbeta primers, the PCR was carried out. TCRdb keeps only in-frame clones here, not all; method: immunoSEQ multiplex PCR. Of 150,000 to 200,000 clones detected, over 80% appear once; the ten largest clones hold over 1.5%. This rearrangement joins TRBV28 to TRBJ1-5; D is uncertain. The sample taken for sequencing was PBMCs. This TCR came from a woman younger than 30 in good health and CMV-seronegative. The DNA of the CDR3 is TGTGCCAGCAGTCGCTCGGAGTCGGGCAATCAGCCCCAGCATTTT. Translation gives CASSRSESGNQPQHF.